The 18 T cell receptor beta chains given below trace back to one sample, sequenced in a study of CD8 T cells in Susac syndrome. It was with random hexamers that roughly 0.5 to 1 ug RNA was reverse transcribed. TCRdb re-called the immunoSEQ multiplex PCR reads through MiXCR, storing one row per CDR3 protein. The data contain some 300,000 distinct CDR3 sequences, 70% to 90% of them singletons. Sequencing was performed on CD8+ T cells from PBMCs. The receptors originated from a human donor with multiple sclerosis.

The chain has TRBV30 and TRBJ2-3, with TRBD2 matching over 7 bases. The junction had 8 bases not matched to a gene; V was cut back by 2 bases and J by 3 bases. Germline V gene data show CDR1 as GTSNPN and CDR2 as SVGIG (reference sequence). The CDR3 covers 15 residues. CDR3 loop: CAWSRGGGETDTQYF. The CDR3, as DNA: TGTGCCTGGAGTAGGGGCGGGGGAGAAACAGATACGCAGTATTTT.

The chain employs TRBV9 and TRBJ2-5, with unresolved D. Germline V gene data show CDR1 as SGDLS and CDR2 as YYNGEE. This CDR3 is 15 amino acids long. Trimming removed 4 bases at V and 5 bases at J, with 18 bases between. The CDR3 reads CASSPASNLGETQYF. In nucleotides, the CDR3 is TGTGCCAGCAGCCCCGCCAGTAACCTAGGGGAGACCCAGTACTTC.

The genes are TRBV9 and TRBJ2-7; the match to TRBD2 covers 8 bases. Trimming removed 4 bases from V and 7 bases from J; junction bases left unmatched: 10. The CDR3 has 14 amino acids. Looked up from germline, CDR1 is SGDLS and CDR2 is YYNGEE. CDR3 residues: CASSPGLAEREQYF. The DNA of the CDR3 is TGTGCCAGCAGCCCCGGACTAGCAGAGCGGGAGCAGTACTTC. The whole variable domain, filled in from reference TRBV9 and TRBJ2-7, reads DSGVTQTPKHLITATGQRVTLRCSPRSGDLSVYWYQQSLDQGLQFLIQYYNGEERAKGNILERFSAQQFPDLHSELNLSSLELGDSALYFCASSPGLAEREQYFGPGTRLTVT.

J is TRBJ2-3 and V is TRBV6-4, with 11 bases aligning to TRBD2. Germline loops: CDR1 MRHNA, CDR2 SNTAGT. The CDR3 runs to 15 residues. The V segment lost 5 bases and the J segment 4 bases; nucleotides outside the gene matches: 5. Written as DNA, the CDR3 is TGTGCCAGCAGTTTACTAGCGGGAGAGGCAGATACGCAGTATTTT. Its protein product is CASSLLAGEADTQYF.

In its sample, this clonotype was seen once. The V and J genes are TRBV6-2 or TRBV6-3 and TRBJ2-2; 11 bases line up with TRBD2. The germline CDR1 and CDR2 sequences are MNHEY and SVGEGT. V shed 5 bases and J 5 bases; nucleotides not matched to a gene: 10. The CDR3 is 17 amino acids. In nucleotides, the CDR3 is TGTGCCAGCAGTCCCTCCCCTAGCGGGAGGTTTACCGGGGAGCTGTTTTTT. Amino acid sequence: CASSPSPSGRFTGELFF.

The chain uses TRBV4-3 and TRBJ2-1; the match to TRBD2 covers 9 bases. This CDR3 has 15 amino acids. Germline V gene lookup returns CDR1 LGHNA and CDR2 YSLEER. V trimming: 3 bases; J trimming: 4 bases; junction bases outside the gene matches: 4. This CDR3 reads CASSHGGRGYNEQFF. The CDR3 DNA reads TGCGCCAGCAGCCACGGCGGGAGGGGGTACAATGAGCAGTTCTTC.

The CDR3 sequence is CSVEEPPGAYEQYF. The CDR3 DNA reads as TGCAGCGTTGAAGAACCCCCAGGGGCCTACGAGCAGTACTTC. The genes are TRBV29-1 and TRBJ2-7; the D gene is possibly TRBD1 (6 bases). Trimming shortened V by 0 bases and J by 2 bases, and 11 bases separated the two germline ends. The CDR3 totals 14 residues. Germline CDR1 and CDR2: SQVTM and ANQGSEA.

The chain's CDR3 is CSVSTGSSGANVLTF. CDR3 nucleotides: TGCAGCGTCTCGACAGGGAGCTCTGGGGCCAACGTCCTGACTTTC. The genes are TRBV29-1 and TRBJ2-6, with 7 bases identical to TRBD1. This CDR3 contains 15 residues. The V gene end was trimmed by 6 bases and the J gene end by 0 bases; junction bases not matched to a gene: 5. Per germline, CDR1 SQVTM and CDR2 ANQGSEA. Using reference TRBV29-1 and TRBJ2-6 for the parts outside the CDR3, the full variable domain is SAVISQKPSRDICQRGTSLTIQCQVDSQVTMMFWYRQQPGQSLTLIATANQGSEATYESGFVIDKFPISRPNLTFSTLTVSNMSPEDSSIYLCSVSTGSSGANVLTFGAGSRLTVL.

The chain combines TRBV29-1 with TRBJ1-3; D possibly corresponds to TRBD1 (6 bases). The CDR3 sequence is 13 residues long. V lost 3 bases, J lost 4 bases, and 10 bases lay in between. Germline V lookup: CDR1 SQVTM, CDR2 ANQGSEA. The CDR3 reads CSVDGGTGNTIYF. CDR3 coding DNA: TGCAGCGTTGACGGGGGCACAGGAAACACCATATATTTT.

The V and J genes are TRBV7-9 and TRBJ2-7; D is unclear. Germline V CDR1 and CDR2: SEHNR, FQNEAQ (reference sequence). There are 11 residues in the CDR3. Between the trimmed V and J ends, which lost 5 bases and 5 bases, there was a span of 7 bases. The CDR3 coding sequence is TGTGCCAGCAGCGCGCTGGACGAGCAGTACTTC. Its translation: CASSALDEQYF.

The rearrangement links TRBV2 to TRBJ2-7; D is uncertain. The CDR3 sequence is 11 residues long. Germline V gene lookup returns CDR1 SNHLY and CDR2 FYNNEI. Trimming stripped 9 bases from V and 3 bases from J, with 9 bases between. The CDR3 DNA sequence: TGTGCCAGGAGAGTAAACTACGAGCAGTACTTC. Translation: CARRVNYEQYF. The variable domain in full, completed from reference TRBV2 and TRBJ2-7, reads EPEVTQTPSHQVTQMGQEVILRCVPISNHLYFYWYRQILGQKVEFLVSFYNNEISEKSEIFDDQFSVERPDGSNFTLKIRSTKLEDSAMYFCARRVNYEQYFGPGTRLTVT.

The CDR3 coding sequence is TGTGCCAGCAGCGTCGGGATTCTTAACACCGGGGAGCTGTTTTTT. This translates into CASSVGILNTGELFF. This chain joins TRBV9 and TRBJ2-2, with TRBD2 as a possible D gene (5 bases). CDR1 is SGDLS and CDR2 is YYNGEE in the germline V gene. This CDR3 has 15 residues. V lost 2 bases, J lost 2 bases, and 10 bases lay in between.

The genes are TRBV4-3 and TRBJ2-7, with TRBD1 as a possible D gene (5 bases). This CDR3 contains 15 residues. V shed 2 bases and J shed 2 bases, with 13 bases lying between them. The germline V gene encodes CDR1 LGHNA and CDR2 YSLEER. Here the CDR3 DNA reads TGCGCCAGCAGCCAACTGAGCCAGGGCCCCTACGAGCAGTACTTC. This translates into CASSQLSQGPYEQYF.

J is TRBJ2-7 and V is TRBV6-5; the D is unclear. Germline-derived CDR1 and CDR2 are MNHEY and SVGAGI. V lost 2 bases to trimming and J lost 3 bases, with 11 bases between them. CDR3 length: 14 residues. As DNA, the CDR3 is TGTGCCAGCAGTTACGCGAGGTCCGGCTACGAGCAGTACTTC. Amino acid sequence: CASSYARSGYEQYF.

The chain links TRBV12-3 or TRBV12-4 to TRBJ2-1; D tentatively reads TRBD1 or TRBD2 (5 bases each). Trimming took 1 base from V and 0 from J, leaving 10 bases between them. CDR3 size: 16 residues. CDR3 DNA sequence: TGTGCCAGCAGTTTAGAAGGGGAGAGCTCCTACAATGAGCAGTTCTTC. Its translation is CASSLEGESSYNEQFF.

The chain couples TRBV5-6 to TRBJ2-3; D is uncertain. CDR3 length equals 18 residues. The V gene's germline CDR1 is SGHDT and CDR2 YYEEEE. Trimming pared 0 bases from V and 3 bases from J, leaving 20 bases between. The CDR3 sequence: CASSLEFKAIRGTDTQYF. The CDR3 coding sequence is TGTGCCAGCAGCTTGGAATTCAAAGCGATACGAGGAACAGATACGCAGTATTTT.

The V gene is TRBV6-2 or TRBV6-3, the J gene TRBJ1-5, with 10 bases fitting TRBD1. Germline loops: CDR1 MNHEY, CDR2 SVGEGT. The CDR3 is 14 amino acids. V shed 6 bases, J shed 7 bases, and the junction held 6 bases outside the gene matches. CDR3 protein: CASSSGQGRQPQHF. The CDR3, as DNA: TGTGCCAGCAGCTCGGGACAGGGGCGGCAGCCCCAGCATTTT.

The chain employs TRBV14 and TRBJ2-7; D uncertain. The germline gives CDR1 SGHDN, CDR2 FVKESK. CDR3 size: 14 residues. Trimming cost V 4 bases and J 6 bases, with 16 bases left between them. The CDR3 loop reads CASSLDWSPVEQYF. The CDR3 region has the DNA TGTGCCAGCAGCCTCGACTGGAGTCCGGTCGAGCAGTACTTC. Filled out from reference TRBV14 and TRBJ2-7, the complete variable domain reads EAGVTQFPSHSVIEKGQTVTLRCDPISGHDNLYWYRRVMGKEIKFLLHFVKESKQDESGMPNNRFLAERTGGTYSTLKVQPAELEDSGVYFCASSLDWSPVEQYFGPGTRLTVT.